This T cell receptor beta chain was sequenced in a study of Graves' ophthalmopathy and Graves' hyperthyroidism. Transcripts of RNA were the source for amplifying TCR beta CDR3 regions. In the first round, RT-PCR was carried out with HTBI primers, and a multiplex PCR formed the second round. One entry per CDR3 protein, called by TCRdb with MiXCR from the multiplex PCR reads. The sample lists some 370,000 distinct CDR3 sequences; approximately 18% were seen once. This clonotype has at least ten counts. The junction had 11 bases not matched to a gene; V was cut back by 0 bases and J by 4 bases. The germline CDR1 and CDR2 sequences are MNHEY and SVGEGT. The CDR3 loop spans 19 amino acids.

This TCR came from an adult woman with stable Graves' hyperthyroidism. The rearrangement links TRBV6-2 or TRBV6-3 to TRBJ2-2; the match to TRBD1 covers 10 bases. The sequenced sample consisted of peripheral blood. CDR3 in amino acids: CASSYSISIGTGVTGELFF. CDR3 coding DNA: TGTGCCAGCAGTTACTCGATTAGTATAGGGACAGGGGTCACCGGGGAGCTGTTTTTT.